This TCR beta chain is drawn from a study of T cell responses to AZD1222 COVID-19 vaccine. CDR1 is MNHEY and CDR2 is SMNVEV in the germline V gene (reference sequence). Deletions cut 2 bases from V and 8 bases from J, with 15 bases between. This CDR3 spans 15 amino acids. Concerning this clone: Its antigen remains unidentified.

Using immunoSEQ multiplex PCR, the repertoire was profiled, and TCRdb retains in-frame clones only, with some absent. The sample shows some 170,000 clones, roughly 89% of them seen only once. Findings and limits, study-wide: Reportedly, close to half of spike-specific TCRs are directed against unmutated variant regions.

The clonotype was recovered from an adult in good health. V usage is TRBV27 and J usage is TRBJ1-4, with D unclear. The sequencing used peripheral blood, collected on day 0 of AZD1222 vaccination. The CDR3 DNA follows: TGTGCCAGCAGTTTAATGTCACGCTCTAGAGAAAAACTGTTTTTT. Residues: CASSLMSRSREKLFF.